These 30 T cell receptor beta chains were sequenced from one sample in a study of CD8 T cells in ankylosing spondylitis. MiXCR, applied by TCRdb to the 5' RACE reads, yields one record per CDR3 protein. The sample records 210,000 or so distinct CDR3 sequences, roughly 25% being singletons. What was sequenced was blood, either unsorted or a sorted T cell fraction (not recorded which). The receptor set was obtained from a male donor with ankylosing spondylitis or in good health (not recorded which).

The sample holds a few counts of this clonotype. The chain joins TRBV12-3 or TRBV12-4 to TRBJ2-1; 12 positions agree with TRBD2. The CDR3 runs to 14 residues. After removal of 4 bases from V and 12 bases from J, the junction contained 7 bases not matched to a gene. In nucleotides, the CDR3 is TGTGCCAGCAGTTCGACCGTACTAGCGGGAGGGCAGTTCTTC. As protein: CASSSTVLAGGQFF.

This sequence joins TRBV7-2 and TRBJ2-2, with 8 bases aligning to TRBD2. From germline, CDR1 is SGHTA and CDR2 FQGNSA. The CDR3 extends over 16 amino acids. Trimming removed 1 base from V and 4 bases from J; junction bases left unmatched: 5. Written as DNA, the CDR3 is TGTGCCAGCAGCTTAGGGGGACTAGGGGGCACCGGGGAGCTGTTTTTT. It encodes CASSLGGLGGTGELFF.

Ten or more counts support this clonotype. The chain carries TRBV20-1 and TRBJ2-3, with a weak D call TRBD2 (5 bases). CDR1 is DFQATT, CDR2 SNEGSKA, per germline (reference sequence). Trimming took off 6 bases at V and 3 bases at J, with 13 bases between the two ends. This CDR3 region has 13 residues. The CDR3, as DNA: TGCAGTGCGTCACGGGGAGAAACAGATACGCAGTATTTT. Translation gives CSASRGETDTQYF.

Turning to this clonotype: Sequence at one end of the junction differs from germline and may be a read error. This rearrangement joins TRBV10-3 to TRBJ2-1, with D perhaps matching TRBD2 (5 bases). CDR1 is ENHRY, CDR2 SYGVKD, per germline. The CDR3 runs to 9 residues. The CDR3 DNA reads as TGTGTCCGGGAAAGGACTGTCCTCTTC. Protein product: CVRERTVLF.

In this sample, this clonotype turned up many times. CDR3 DNA: TGTGCCAGCAGCTTGCCAGTCCAAGAGACCCAGTACTTC. It yields the protein CASSLPVQETQYF. This sequence joins TRBV5-6 and TRBJ2-5, with D uncertain. This CDR3 is 13 amino acids long. The germline V gene encodes CDR1 SGHDT and CDR2 YYEEEE. Trimming pared 1 base from V and 1 base from J, leaving 5 bases between.

The sample holds many counts of this clonotype. V and J are TRBV5-1 and TRBJ1-1; D gene ambiguous. Germline V lookup: CDR1 SGHRS, CDR2 YFSETQ. The CDR3 is 16 residues long. V was shortened by 3 bases and J by 4 bases, with 19 bases between the two germline ends. This chain's CDR3 is CASSSSGGHQPTEAFF. The CDR3 nucleotides read TGCGCCAGCAGCTCCTCGGGCGGCCACCAGCCCACTGAAGCTTTCTTT.

This clonotype was detected many times. In nucleotides, the CDR3 is TGTGCCAGCACCCGAAGCCGGGGAGGGGAAGGCTACACCTTC. This sequence encodes CASTRSRGGEGYTF. The V call is TRBV9, the J call TRBJ1-2; TRBD1 is a possible D gene (5 bases). The germline gives CDR1 SGDLS, CDR2 YYNGEE. The V end was cut by 6 bases, the J end by 8 bases, with 20 bases between. This CDR3 is built from 14 residues.

V usage is TRBV4-3 and J usage is TRBJ1-2; D is undetermined. CDR1 and CDR2 from the germline V gene are LGHNA and YSLEER. This CDR3 has 15 residues. V lost 0 bases to trimming and J lost 0 bases, with 8 bases between them. The CDR3 bases are TGCGCCAGCAGCCAAGATCTAGCGGCTAACTATGGCTACACCTTC. Translating it yields CASSQDLAANYGYTF.

The V call is TRBV7-9, the J call TRBJ2-1, with no clear D. This CDR3 has 14 amino acids. V was shortened by 4 bases and J by 12 bases, with 19 bases between the two germline ends. CDR1 is SEHNR, CDR2 FQNEAQ, per germline (reference sequence). Here the CDR3 reads CASSSSTPPIGQFF. The CDR3, as DNA: TGTGCCAGCAGCTCGTCAACCCCCCCAATCGGGCAGTTCTTC.

This clonotype was observed at least ten times. The rearrangement joins TRBV7-9 to TRBJ2-3; the D is unclear. The germline CDR1 and CDR2 sequences are SEHNR and FQNEAQ (reference sequence). The V gene lost 4 bases and the J gene lost 3 bases, with 8 bases spanning the gap. The CDR3 runs to 13 residues. CDR3 coding DNA: TGTGCCAGCAGCTCCCCCGGGACAGATACGCAGTATTTT. As protein: CASSSPGTDTQYF.

CDR3 sequence reads: CASSQAGVGSETQYF. Written as DNA, the CDR3 is TGCGCCAGCAGCCAAGCCGGGGTTGGTTCGGAGACCCAGTACTTC. The J gene is TRBJ2-5, the V gene TRBV4-1; D may be TRBD2 (5 bases). Trimming took 1 base from V and 5 from J, leaving 14 bases between them. Germline-derived CDR1 and CDR2 are MGHRA and YSYEKL. This CDR3 has 15 amino acids.

The V gene is TRBV20-1, the J gene TRBJ1-5, with D perhaps matching TRBD1 (5 bases). This CDR3 is 16 amino acids long. The germline V and J ends were trimmed by 6 bases and 1 base, with 19 bases remaining between them. Germline CDR1 is DFQATT and CDR2 is SNEGSKA (reference sequence). The CDR3 DNA sequence: TGCAGTGCATCCTTGGGGCGCAGAGTAAGCAATCAGCCCCAGCATTTT. As protein: CSASLGRRVSNQPQHF.

The J gene is TRBJ1-6, the V gene TRBV4-3; 8 bases map to TRBD1. The V and J ends lost 1 base and 13 bases, in that order; junction bases with no gene match: 12. CDR1 LGHNA and CDR2 YSLEER come from the germline V gene. CDR3 length: 16 amino acids. The CDR3 loop is CASSQVKGQAFRPLHF. The CDR3 DNA is TGCGCCAGCAGCCAAGTCAAGGGACAGGCCTTTCGGCCCCTCCACTTT.

This clonotype showed up many times. The chain is built from TRBV12-3 or TRBV12-4 and TRBJ2-3; 10 bases map to TRBD1. The CDR3 spans 15 residues. Germline trimming cut 5 bases from V and 3 bases from J; bases unmatched to any gene: 5. The CDR3 coding sequence is TGTGCCAGCAGTCCCGGGACAGGGGAGACAGATACGCAGTATTTT. Translated, it gives CASSPGTGETDTQYF.

A remark on this clonotype: A much bigger clone sits one base away, suggesting this may be a read error. The chain uses TRBV5-1 and TRBJ2-1; D is unclear. V dropped 0 bases and J dropped 3 bases, with 13 bases sitting between them. Germline CDR1 reads SGHRS; CDR2 reads YFSETQ. This CDR3 has 16 residues. The chain's CDR3 is CASSLDPLPGYNEQFF. The CDR3 DNA follows: TGCGCCAGCAGCTTGGATCCTCTCCCCGGCTACAATGAGCAGTTCTTC.

With regard to this clonotype: A much larger clone lies a single base off, so this may be a read error. The chain has TRBV25-1 and TRBJ2-7; D is unclear. Germline CDR1 is MGHDK and CDR2 is SYGVNS. The CDR3 covers 13 residues. Trimming pared 6 bases from V and 0 bases from J, leaving 9 bases between. This chain's CDR3 is CASRDPGSYEQYF. The CDR3 DNA reads as TGTGCCAGCAGGGATCCAGGCTCCTACGAGCAGTACTTC.

The sample holds many counts of this clonotype. The chain employs TRBV6-2 or TRBV6-3 and TRBJ2-2, with D tentatively TRBD1 or TRBD2 (6 bases each). The CDR3 runs to 16 residues. The V gene lost 2 bases and the J gene lost 6 bases, with 16 bases spanning the gap. The germline CDR1 and CDR2 sequences are MNHEY and SVGEGT. CDR3 amino acids: CASSYVGGLKAGELFF. The DNA of the CDR3 is TGTGCCAGCAGTTACGTCGGGGGCTTAAAGGCCGGGGAGCTGTTTTTT.

The rearrangement uses TRBV5-1 and TRBJ2-1; TRBD2 matches at 7 bases. After removal of 3 bases from V and 0 bases from J, the junction contained 3 bases not matched to a gene. Germline values: CDR1 SGHRS, CDR2 YFSETQ. The CDR3 is 15 amino acids. The CDR3 spells CASSSASGSYNEQFF. Written as DNA, the CDR3 is TGCGCCAGCAGCTCAGCTAGCGGCTCCTACAATGAGCAGTTCTTC.

The chain is built from TRBV6-1 and TRBJ1-4; 7 bases are shared with TRBD1. With 5 bases clipped from V and 0 bases from J, the junction kept 6 bases outside the gene matches. Germline V lookup: CDR1 MNHNS, CDR2 SASEGT. The CDR3 loop spans 16 amino acids. Here the CDR3 DNA reads TGTGCCAGCAGTACCCGGCAGGGGGCAACTAATGAAAAACTGTTTTTT. It translates to CASSTRQGATNEKLFF.

Regarding this clonotype: An end of the junction differs from the germline gene, which may be a read error. CDR3: CAISLGTSGRSTDTQYF. The CDR3 DNA is TGTGCCATCAGCTTGGGGACTAGCGGGAGGAGCACAGATACGCAGTATTTT. The rearrangement uses TRBV5-6 and TRBJ2-3; TRBD2 agrees at 15 bases. The CDR3 consists of 17 residues. CDR1 is SGHDT, CDR2 YYEEEE, per germline.

This clonotype came up many times. The J gene is TRBJ1-5, the V gene TRBV5-6; D is unresolved. Germline values: CDR1 SGHDT, CDR2 YYEEEE. This CDR3 contains 14 residues. V shed 2 bases and J shed 2 bases, with 8 bases lying between them. CDR3 in amino acids: CASSLREGNQPQHF. In DNA, the CDR3 is TGTGCCAGCAGCTTAAGGGAAGGCAATCAGCCCCAGCATTTT.

V and J are TRBV6-1 and TRBJ1-1, with 7 bases fitting TRBD1. Germline assignment: CDR1 MNHNS and CDR2 SASEGT. The CDR3 runs 13 residues. V was clipped by 6 bases and J by 2 bases; unmatched bases: 3. CDR3 residues: CASRRDSNTEAFF. The CDR3 DNA is TGTGCCAGCAGGAGGGACAGCAACACTGAAGCTTTCTTT.

This clonotype was observed many times. The chain combines TRBV5-1 with TRBJ1-4, with unresolved D. V gave up 0 bases and J gave up 3 bases, with 3 bases separating them. The V gene's germline CDR1 is SGHRS and CDR2 YFSETQ. This CDR3 has 13 residues. This CDR3 is CASSLDPNEKLFF. The CDR3 nucleotides read TGCGCCAGCAGCTTGGATCCTAATGAAAAACTGTTTTTT.

CDR3 coding DNA: TGCAGTGCCTCGCGAGGGCACTACGAGCAGTACTTC. It specifies CSASRGHYEQYF. The gene calls are TRBV20-1 and TRBJ2-7, with D possibly matching TRBD2 (5 bases). Germline lookup yields CDR1 DFQATT and CDR2 SNEGSKA (reference sequence). The V gene lost 6 bases and the J gene lost 3 bases, with 12 bases spanning the gap. This CDR3 comprises 12 residues.

This clonotype was recorded at least ten times. The chain uses TRBV12-3 or TRBV12-4 and TRBJ2-7; no definite D call. V lost 5 bases and J 0 bases, leaving 14 bases between the germline ends. The CDR3 is 15 residues long. The DNA for the CDR3 is TGTGCCAGCAGTCACCGGGCAGTAAGCTCCTACGAGCAGTACTTC. Amino acids: CASSHRAVSSYEQYF.

This clonotype showed up many times. The rearrangement joins TRBV4-1 to TRBJ2-7; 7 bases are a match to TRBD1. Per germline, CDR1 MGHRA and CDR2 YSYEKL. J was trimmed by 6 bases and V by 0 bases; bases with no gene match: 11. The CDR3 loop spans 16 amino acids. The CDR3 sequence: CASSQDPTLTGREQYF. The DNA of the CDR3 is TGCGCCAGCAGCCAAGATCCGACCCTGACAGGGCGCGAGCAGTACTTC.

At least ten counts were recorded for this clonotype. The gene calls are TRBV5-1 and TRBJ2-2, with 9 bases aligning to TRBD1. CDR1 SGHRS and CDR2 YFSETQ come from the germline V gene. The CDR3 length is 16 residues. V lost 6 bases and J lost 3; bases outside the gene matches: 9. CDR3: CASIPGQGYDTGELFF. In DNA form, the CDR3 reads TGCGCCAGCATCCCCGGACAGGGGTACGACACCGGGGAGCTGTTTTTT.

There are many counts of this clonotype. The rearrangement links TRBV7-2 to TRBJ2-3, with 8 bases aligning to TRBD2. The germline CDR1 and CDR2 sequences are SGHTA and FQGNSA. V was pared by 5 bases and J by 6 bases, with 13 bases of the junction left unmatched. The CDR3 extends over 16 amino acids. The CDR3 nucleotides are TGTGCCAGCAGCCCAGACAGATTAGCGGGGTCCGATACGCAGTATTTT. This sequence encodes CASSPDRLAGSDTQYF.

This clonotype was found once. This chain connects TRBV20-1 to TRBJ1-5; 9 nucleotides line up with TRBD1. The CDR3 is 18 residues long. From germline, CDR1 is DFQATT and CDR2 SNEGSKA (reference sequence). The J segment lost 2 bases and the V segment lost 0 bases, leaving 11 bases of the junction unmatched. CDR3 loop: CSARDAGQGNLGNQPQHF. DNA of the CDR3: TGCAGTGCTAGAGACGCCGGACAGGGGAACCTGGGCAATCAGCCCCAGCATTTT.

The chain couples TRBV6-2 or TRBV6-3 to TRBJ1-5; no clear D. V was trimmed by 4 bases and J by 2 bases, leaving 9 bases between them. CDR3 size: 14 residues. The germline V gene has CDR1 MNHEY and CDR2 SVGEGT. The CDR3 DNA reads TGTGCCAGCAGTTTCAACGGCGGCAATCAGCCCCAGCATTTT. Translation: CASSFNGGNQPQHF.